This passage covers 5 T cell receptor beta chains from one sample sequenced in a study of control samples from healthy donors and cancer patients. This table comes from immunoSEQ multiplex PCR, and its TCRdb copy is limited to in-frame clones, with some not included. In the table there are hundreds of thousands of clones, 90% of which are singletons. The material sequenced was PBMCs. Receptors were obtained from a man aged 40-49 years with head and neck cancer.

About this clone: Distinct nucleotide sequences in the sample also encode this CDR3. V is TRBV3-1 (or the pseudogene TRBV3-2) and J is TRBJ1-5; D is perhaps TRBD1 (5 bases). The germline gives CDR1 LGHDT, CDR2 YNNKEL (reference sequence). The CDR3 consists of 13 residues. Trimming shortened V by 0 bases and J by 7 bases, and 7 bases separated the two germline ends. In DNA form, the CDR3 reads TGTGCCAGCAGCCAAGATAGGGGCCAGCCCCAGCATTTT. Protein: CASSQDRGQPQHF.

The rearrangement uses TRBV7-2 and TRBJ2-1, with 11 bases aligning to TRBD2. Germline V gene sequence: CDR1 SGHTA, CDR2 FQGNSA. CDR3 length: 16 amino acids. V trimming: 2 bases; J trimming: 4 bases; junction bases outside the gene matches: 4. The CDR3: CASSLLSGGAYNEQFF. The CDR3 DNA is TGTGCCAGCAGCTTACTTAGCGGGGGGGCGTACAATGAGCAGTTCTTC. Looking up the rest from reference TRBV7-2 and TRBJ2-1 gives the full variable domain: GAGVSQSPSNKVTEKGKDVELRCDPISGHTALYWYRQSLGQGLEFLIYFQGNSAPDKSGLPSDRFSAERTGGSVSTLTIQRTQQEDSAVYLCASSLLSGGAYNEQFFGPGTRLTVL.

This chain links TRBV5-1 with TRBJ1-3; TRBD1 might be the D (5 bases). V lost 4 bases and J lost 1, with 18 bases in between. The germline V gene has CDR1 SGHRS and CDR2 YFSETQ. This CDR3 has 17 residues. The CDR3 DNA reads TGCGCCAGCAGCCCCTTGGCCCTACAGGTTTCTGGAAACACCATATATTTT. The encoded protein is CASSPLALQVSGNTIYF.

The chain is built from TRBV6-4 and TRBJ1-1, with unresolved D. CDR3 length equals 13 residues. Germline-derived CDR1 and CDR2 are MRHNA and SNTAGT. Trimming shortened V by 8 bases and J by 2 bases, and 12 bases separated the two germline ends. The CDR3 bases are TGTGCCAGCCGGACCGAGTCCAACACTGAAGCTTTCTTT. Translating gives CASRTESNTEAFF.

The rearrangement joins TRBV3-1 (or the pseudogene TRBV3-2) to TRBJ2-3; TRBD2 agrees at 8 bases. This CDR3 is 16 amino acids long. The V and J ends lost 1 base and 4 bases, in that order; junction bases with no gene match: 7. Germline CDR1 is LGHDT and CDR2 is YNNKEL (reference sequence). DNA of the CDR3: TGTGCCAGCAGCCAAGTCACGGGGGGGAGATCAGATACGCAGTATTTT. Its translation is CASSQVTGGRSDTQYF.